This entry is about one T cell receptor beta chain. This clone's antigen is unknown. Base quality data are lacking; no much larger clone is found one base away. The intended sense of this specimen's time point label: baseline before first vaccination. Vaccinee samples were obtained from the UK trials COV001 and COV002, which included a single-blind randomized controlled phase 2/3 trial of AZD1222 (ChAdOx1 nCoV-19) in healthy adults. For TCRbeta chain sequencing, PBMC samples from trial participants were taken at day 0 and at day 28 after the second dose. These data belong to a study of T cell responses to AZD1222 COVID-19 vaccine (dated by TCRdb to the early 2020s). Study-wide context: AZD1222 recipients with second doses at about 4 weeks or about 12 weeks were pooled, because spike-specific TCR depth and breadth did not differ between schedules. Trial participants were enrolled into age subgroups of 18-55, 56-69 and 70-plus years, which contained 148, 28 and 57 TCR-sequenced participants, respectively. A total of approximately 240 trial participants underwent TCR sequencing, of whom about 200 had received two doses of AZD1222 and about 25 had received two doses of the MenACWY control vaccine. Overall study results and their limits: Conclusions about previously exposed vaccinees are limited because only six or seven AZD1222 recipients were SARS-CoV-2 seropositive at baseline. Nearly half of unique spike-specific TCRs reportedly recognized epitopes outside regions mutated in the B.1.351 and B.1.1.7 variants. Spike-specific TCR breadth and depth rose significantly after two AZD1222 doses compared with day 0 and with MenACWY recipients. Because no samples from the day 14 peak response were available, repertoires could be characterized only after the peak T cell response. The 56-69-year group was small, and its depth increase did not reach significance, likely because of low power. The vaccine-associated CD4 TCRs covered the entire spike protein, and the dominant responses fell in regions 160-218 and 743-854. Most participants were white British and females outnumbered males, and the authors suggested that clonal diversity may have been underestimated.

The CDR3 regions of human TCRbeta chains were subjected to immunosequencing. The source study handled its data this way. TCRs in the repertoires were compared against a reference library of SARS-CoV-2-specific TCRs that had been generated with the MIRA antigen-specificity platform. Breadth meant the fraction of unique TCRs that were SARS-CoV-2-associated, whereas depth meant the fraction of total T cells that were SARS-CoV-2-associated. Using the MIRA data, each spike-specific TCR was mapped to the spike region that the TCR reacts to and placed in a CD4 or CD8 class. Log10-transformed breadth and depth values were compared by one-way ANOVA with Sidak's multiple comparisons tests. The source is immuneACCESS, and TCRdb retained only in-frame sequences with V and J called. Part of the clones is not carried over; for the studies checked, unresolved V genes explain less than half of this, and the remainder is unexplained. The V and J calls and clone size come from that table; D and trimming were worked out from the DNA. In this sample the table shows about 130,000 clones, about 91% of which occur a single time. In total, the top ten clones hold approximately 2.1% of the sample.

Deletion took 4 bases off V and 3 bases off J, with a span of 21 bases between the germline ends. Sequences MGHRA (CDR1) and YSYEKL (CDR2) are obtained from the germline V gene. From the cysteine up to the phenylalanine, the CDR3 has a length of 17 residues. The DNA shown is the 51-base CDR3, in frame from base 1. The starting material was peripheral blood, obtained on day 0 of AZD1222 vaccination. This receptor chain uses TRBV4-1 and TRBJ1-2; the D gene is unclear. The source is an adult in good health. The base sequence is TGCGCCAGCAGCCCTGCGGCTGTGGCTCCTCGTGACTATGGCTACACCTTC. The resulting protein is CASSPAAVAPRDYGYTF.